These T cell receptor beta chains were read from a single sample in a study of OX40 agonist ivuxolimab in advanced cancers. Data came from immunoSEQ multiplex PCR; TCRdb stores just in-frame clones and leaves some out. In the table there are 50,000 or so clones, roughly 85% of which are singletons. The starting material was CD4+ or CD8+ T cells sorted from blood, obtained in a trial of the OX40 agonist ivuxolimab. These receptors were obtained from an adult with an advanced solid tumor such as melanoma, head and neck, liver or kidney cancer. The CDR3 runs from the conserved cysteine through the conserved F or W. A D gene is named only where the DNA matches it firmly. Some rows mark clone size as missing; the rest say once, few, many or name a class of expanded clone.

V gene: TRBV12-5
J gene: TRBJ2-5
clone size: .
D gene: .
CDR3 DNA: TGTGCTAGTGGTTTGGTACAGAGGGCGGAGGAGACCCAGTACTTC
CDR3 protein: CASGLVQRAEETQYF

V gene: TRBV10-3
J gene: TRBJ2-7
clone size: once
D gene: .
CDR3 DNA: TGTGCCATCAGTGAACCACCTATATACGAGCAGTACTTC
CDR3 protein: CAISEPPIYEQYF

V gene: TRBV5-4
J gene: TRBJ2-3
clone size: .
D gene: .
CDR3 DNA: TGTGCCAGCAGCTGGACCTCCTCTGGGACAGATACGCAGTATTTT
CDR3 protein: CASSWTSSGTDTQYF

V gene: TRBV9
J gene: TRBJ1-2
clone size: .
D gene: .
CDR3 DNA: TGTGCCAGCAGCCCGTCCGTGGTGGGCGGCTATGGCTACACCTTC
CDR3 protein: CASSPSVVGGYGYTF

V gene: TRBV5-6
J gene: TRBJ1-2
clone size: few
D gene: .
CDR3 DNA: TGTGCCAGCAGCTCCCCGGAGGGGAACTATGGCTACACCTTC
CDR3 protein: CASSSPEGNYGYTF

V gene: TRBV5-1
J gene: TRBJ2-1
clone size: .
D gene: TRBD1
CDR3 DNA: TGCGCCAGCAGCTTGGCGAGAGGGGGCCACAATGAGCAGTTCTTC
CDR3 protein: CASSLARGGHNEQFF

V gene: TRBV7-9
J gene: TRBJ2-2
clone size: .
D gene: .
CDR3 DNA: TGTGCCAGCAGCTTAACATCGAACACCGGGGAGCTGTTTTTT
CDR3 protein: CASSLTSNTGELFF

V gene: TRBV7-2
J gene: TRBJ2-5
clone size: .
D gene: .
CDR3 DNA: TGTGCCAGCAGCTTAGGCGCAGGGGGGAGGGTAGAGACCCAGTACTTC
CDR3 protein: CASSLGAGGRVETQYF

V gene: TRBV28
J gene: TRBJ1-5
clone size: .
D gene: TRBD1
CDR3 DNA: TGTGCCAGCAGTGCGACAGGGGTGAACAATCAGCCCCAGCATTTT
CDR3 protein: CASSATGVNNQPQHF

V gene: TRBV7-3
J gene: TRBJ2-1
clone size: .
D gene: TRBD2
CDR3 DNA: TGTGCCAGCAGCTCTTCTAGCGGACTATACAATGAGCAGTTCTTC
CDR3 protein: CASSSSSGLYNEQFF